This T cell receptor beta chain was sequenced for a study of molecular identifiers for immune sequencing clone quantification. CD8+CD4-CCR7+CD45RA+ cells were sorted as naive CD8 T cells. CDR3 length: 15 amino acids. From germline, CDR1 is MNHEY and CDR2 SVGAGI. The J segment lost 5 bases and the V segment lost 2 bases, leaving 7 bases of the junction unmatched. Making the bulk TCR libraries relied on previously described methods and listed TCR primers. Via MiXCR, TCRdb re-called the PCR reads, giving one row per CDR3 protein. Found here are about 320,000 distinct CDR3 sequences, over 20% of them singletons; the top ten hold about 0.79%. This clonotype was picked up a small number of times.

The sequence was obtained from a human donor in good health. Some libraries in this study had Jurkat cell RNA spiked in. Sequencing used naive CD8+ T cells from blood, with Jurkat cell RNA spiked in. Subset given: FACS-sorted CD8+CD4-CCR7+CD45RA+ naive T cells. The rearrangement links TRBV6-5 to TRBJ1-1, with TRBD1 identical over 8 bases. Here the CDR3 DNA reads TGTGCCAGCAGTTACGCGACAGGGGTATTTACTGAAGCTTTCTTT. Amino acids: CASSYATGVFTEAFF.